The sequence of this T cell receptor beta chain was determined in a study of blood T cell repertoires in COVID-19. Study at large: Specimens from acute and convalescent COVID-19 originated in the United States, Italy and Spain.

As processed by the authors: By means of reference gene primer amplification, nucleated cell counts were estimated. Data came from immunoSEQ multiplex PCR; TCRdb stores just in-frame clones and leaves some out. Clone size and V and J calls were adopted from that table, with D and trimming inferred from the DNA. Here the sample spans some 200,000 clones, roughly 84% being singletons. This clone was observed once. CDR1 is MNHNS, CDR2 SASEGT, per germline. This CDR3 region has 16 residues. V was clipped by 1 base and J by 7 bases, with 14 bases between them. Material for sequencing was peripheral blood. This receptor was taken from a woman aged 60-75 years with acute or convalescent COVID-19. The rearrangement joins TRBV6-1 to TRBJ1-6; D might be TRBD1 (6 bases). The DNA for the CDR3 is TGTGCCAGCAGTGAAGTGAGCAGGGGATACAATTCACCCCTCCACTTT. As protein: CASSEVSRGYNSPLHF.